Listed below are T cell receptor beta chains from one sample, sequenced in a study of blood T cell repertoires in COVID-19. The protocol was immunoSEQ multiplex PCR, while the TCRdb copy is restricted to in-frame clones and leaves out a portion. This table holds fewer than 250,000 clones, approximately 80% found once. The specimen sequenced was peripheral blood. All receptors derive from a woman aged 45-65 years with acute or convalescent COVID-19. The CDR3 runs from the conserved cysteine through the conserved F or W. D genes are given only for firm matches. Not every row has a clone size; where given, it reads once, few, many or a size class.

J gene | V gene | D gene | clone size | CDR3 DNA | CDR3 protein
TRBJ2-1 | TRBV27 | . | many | TGTGCCAGCAGTTTTCTTCCAACCGGGACTTCAGGCGATGAGCAGTTCTTC | CASSFLPTGTSGDEQFF
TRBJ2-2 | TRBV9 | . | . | TGTGCCAGCAGCCCAGGGAAAGGAGGGGAGCTGTTTTTT | CASSPGKGGELFF
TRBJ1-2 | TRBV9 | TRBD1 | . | TGTGCCAGCAGCGAAGGGGACAGGGACTACTATGGCTACACCTTC | CASSEGDRDYYGYTF
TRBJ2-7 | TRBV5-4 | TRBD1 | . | TGTGCCAGCAGCTTAACAGGGGCGTTCGAGCAGTACTTC | CASSLTGAFEQYF
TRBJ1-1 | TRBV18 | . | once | TGTGCCAGCTCACCTGTCCTTACTGAAGCTTTCTTT | CASSPVLTEAFF
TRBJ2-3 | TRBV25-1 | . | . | TGTGCCAGCAGTGAATATGCCCCAGGGAGCACAGATACGCAGTATTTT | CASSEYAPGSTDTQYF
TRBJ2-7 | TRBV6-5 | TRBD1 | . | TGTGCCAGCAGGAGGGGACAGGAGTCCTACGAGCAGTACTTC | CASRRGQESYEQYF
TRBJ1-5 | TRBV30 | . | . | TGTGCCTGGAGCCCGGACAGAGGATCGCAGCCCCAGCATTTT | CAWSPDRGSQPQHF
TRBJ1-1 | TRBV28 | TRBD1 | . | TGTGCCAGCAGTTTTACAGGGGGCCACACTGAAGCTTTCTTT | CASSFTGGHTEAFF
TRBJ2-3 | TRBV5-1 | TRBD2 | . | TGCGCCAGCAGTCCGGGGGGGCCTTCCCTCACAGATACGCAGTATTTT | CASSPGGPSLTDTQYF
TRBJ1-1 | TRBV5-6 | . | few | TGTGCCAGCAGCCCTAATACAGGGTTCTCGACTGAAGCTTTCTTT | CASSPNTGFSTEAFF
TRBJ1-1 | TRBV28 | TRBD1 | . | TGTGCCAGCAGTTCGCCACAGGGGGCGAAGGTCACTGAAGCTTTCTTT | CASSSPQGAKVTEAFF
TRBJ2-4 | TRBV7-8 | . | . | TGTGCCAGCAGCCCGGCCTCCGGGTACAAAAACATTCAGTACTTC | CASSPASGYKNIQYF
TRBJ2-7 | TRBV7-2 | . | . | TGTGCCAGCAGCTTAGCGCTAGGGACCCGGGGGGAGCAGTACTTC | CASSLALGTRGEQYF
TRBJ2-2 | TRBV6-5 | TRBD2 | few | TGTGCCAGCAGTTACTCGACGGGGGGGCCCCGGGAGCTGTTTTTT | CASSYSTGGPRELFF
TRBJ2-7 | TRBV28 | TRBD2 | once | TGTGCCAGCAGTCCGAGCGGGAGGGCCGTCAACGAGCAGTACTTC | CASSPSGRAVNEQYF
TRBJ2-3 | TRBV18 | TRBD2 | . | TGTGCCAGCTCACCGAGGGGACCTAGGGCTAGCGGGAGAGCAGATACGCAGTATTTT | CASSPRGPRASGRADTQYF
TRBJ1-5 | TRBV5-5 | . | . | TGTGCCAGCAGCCCCTCAGGGGCAGTCAATCAGCCCCAGCATTTT | CASSPSGAVNQPQHF
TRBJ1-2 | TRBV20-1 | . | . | TGCAGTGCTACTGACAGGTCTGGAGGCTACACCTTC | CSATDRSGGYTF
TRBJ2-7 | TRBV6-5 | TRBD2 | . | TGTGCCAGTAAGCGGGAGGGGCTCTACGAGCAGTACTTC | CASKREGLYEQYF
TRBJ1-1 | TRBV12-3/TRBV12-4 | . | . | TGTGCCAGCAGCTCCCCGGCGGACACTGAAGCTTTCTTT | CASSSPADTEAFF
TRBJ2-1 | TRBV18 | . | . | TGTGCCAGCTCACCACGGTTACAGAGCTCCTACAATGAGCAGTTCTTC | CASSPRLQSSYNEQFF
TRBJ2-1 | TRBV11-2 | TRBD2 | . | TGTGCCAGCCGACCGAGGACTAGCGGGGGCAGCTCCTACAATGAGCAGTTCTTC | CASRPRTSGGSSYNEQFF
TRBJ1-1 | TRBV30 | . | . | TGTGCCTGGAGTTCACGCCCGGGGGTCGCTTTCTTT | CAWSSRPGVAFF
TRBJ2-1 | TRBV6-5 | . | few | TGTGCCACCTTGAGAACCTATGAGCAGTTCTTC | CATLRTYEQFF
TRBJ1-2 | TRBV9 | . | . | TGTGCCAGCACGCCCGGAGGCAGGACCATCTATGGCTACACCTTC | CASTPGGRTIYGYTF
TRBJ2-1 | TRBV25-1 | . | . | TGTGCCAGCAGTGAGGAAGGAGGAGACCTCTACAATGAGCAGTTCTTC | CASSEEGGDLYNEQFF
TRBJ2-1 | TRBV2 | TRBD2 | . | TGTGCCAGCAGTCTGGTAGCGGGAGCCTACAATGAGCAGTTCTTC | CASSLVAGAYNEQFF
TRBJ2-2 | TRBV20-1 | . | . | TGCAGTGCTAGTTATTACTACACCGGGGAGCTGTTTTTT | CSASYYYTGELFF
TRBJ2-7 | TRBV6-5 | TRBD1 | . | TGTGCCAGCACCCGAGACAGGGGCCACTACGAGCAGTACTTC | CASTRDRGHYEQYF
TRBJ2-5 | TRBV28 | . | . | TGTGCCAGCAGGACACCATCCCTTTGGGAGACCCAGTACTTC | CASRTPSLWETQYF
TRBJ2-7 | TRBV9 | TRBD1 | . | TGTGCCAGCAGCGTAGCTCGACAGGGGAACGAGCAGTACTTC | CASSVARQGNEQYF
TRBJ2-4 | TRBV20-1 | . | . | TGCAGTGCTAGTGGACAGAGTAGAAACATTCAGTACTTC | CSASGQSRNIQYF
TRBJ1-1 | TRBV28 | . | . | TGTGCCAGCAGTTGGAAGGGGCTTGGAGCTTTCTTT | CASSWKGLGAFF
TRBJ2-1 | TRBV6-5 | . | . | TGTGCCAGCAGTTACGCAAGCGGCAATGAGCAGTTCTTC | CASSYASGNEQFF
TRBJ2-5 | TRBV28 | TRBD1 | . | TGTGCCAGCAGCCCCTCCGGGACAGGGGGCGAAGAGACCCAGTACTTC | CASSPSGTGGEETQYF
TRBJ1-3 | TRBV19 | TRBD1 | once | TGTGCCAGTAGGCCCGGGACAGTCTCTGGAAACACCATATATTTT | CASRPGTVSGNTIYF